This passage covers 31 T cell receptor beta chains from one sample sequenced in a study of T cell changes during pregnancy in multiple sclerosis. Assay: immunoSEQ multiplex PCR; the TCRdb copy retains only in-frame clones and omits some. The sample lists roughly 48,000 clones, about 92% occurring once. The source was CD4+ T cells from peripheral blood mononuclear cells, collected in the second trimester of pregnancy. These receptor sequences come from a female donor in good health, enrolled as a control in a pregnancy study.

The gene calls are TRBV28 and TRBJ1-2, with TRBD1 matching 9 bases. With V trimmed by 6 bases and J by 10 bases, 12 bases remained unmatched. Germline V gene lookup returns CDR1 MDHEN and CDR2 SYDVKM. The CDR3 loop spans 14 amino acids. In nucleotides, the CDR3 is TGTGCCAGCAGCTCCGGGACAGGGATGGGAATCTACACCTTC. Its translation: CASSSGTGMGIYTF.

V is TRBV7-9 and J is TRBJ1-5; D is perhaps TRBD1 (5 bases). This CDR3 contains 14 residues. Trimming stripped 6 bases from V and 0 bases from J, with 9 bases between. Germline assignment: CDR1 SEHNR and CDR2 FQNEAQ (reference sequence). CDR3 nucleotides: TGTGCCAGCAGTTCTACAGGTAGCAATCAGCCCCAGCATTTT. Translated: CASSSTGSNQPQHF.

The chain is built from TRBV5-1 and TRBJ2-1; TRBD2 aligns across 12 bases. This CDR3 has 16 amino acids. The V segment lost 4 bases and the J segment 6 bases; nucleotides outside the gene matches: 8. Looked up from germline, CDR1 is SGHRS and CDR2 is YFSETQ. The CDR3 sequence is CASSAASSGGANEQFF. The CDR3 DNA is TGCGCCAGCAGCGCCGCGTCTAGCGGGGGGGCCAATGAGCAGTTCTTC.

The chain joins TRBV6-5 to TRBJ2-5; 8 nucleotides align to TRBD1. The CDR3 runs to 13 residues. The germline V gene encodes CDR1 MNHEY and CDR2 SVGAGI. V lost 5 bases to trimming and J lost 5 bases; unmatched junction nucleotides: 4. For the CDR3, the DNA is TGTGCCAGCAGTGAACGGACAGGGGAGACCCAGTACTTC. It is translated as CASSERTGETQYF.

This clone was seen a single time. The chain combines TRBV4-2 with TRBJ2-7; 7 bases map to TRBD1. The trim removed 1 base at V and 2 bases at J, leaving 5 bases unmatched. Germline CDR1 is LGHNA and CDR2 is YNFKEQ. The CDR3 loop spans 15 amino acids. The CDR3 bases are TGTGCCAGCAGCCAAGCCCCGGGACAGCCCTACGAGCAGTACTTC. Encoded protein: CASSQAPGQPYEQYF.

J is TRBJ1-2 and V is TRBV28; D gene unclear. Trimming took 0 bases from V and 0 from J, leaving 5 bases between them. The CDR3 has 14 residues. Germline V gene sequence: CDR1 MDHEN, CDR2 SYDVKM. CDR3 nucleotides: TGTGCCAGCAGTTTATGGGCAGCTAACTATGGCTACACCTTC. Amino acids: CASSLWAANYGYTF.

The rearrangement links TRBV28 to TRBJ2-3; 12 bases agree with TRBD2. With V trimmed by 8 bases and J by 5 bases, 14 bases remained unmatched. The CDR3 has 17 residues. Germline V gene data show CDR1 as MDHEN and CDR2 as SYDVKM. This chain's CDR3 is CASLPTGLAGRIDTQYF. The CDR3 DNA reads as TGTGCCAGCCTTCCCACTGGACTAGCGGGAAGGATAGATACGCAGTATTTT.

The chain is built from TRBV16 and TRBJ2-7; TRBD2 might be the D (5 bases). The CDR3 length is 13 residues. The germline CDR1 and CDR2 sequences are KGHSY and FQNENV. V lost 4 bases, J lost 4 bases, and 11 bases lay in between. For the CDR3, the DNA is TGTGCCAGCAGCCCCCGCGGGTCTTACGAGCAGTACTTC. Amino acid sequence: CASSPRGSYEQYF. Full variable domain (missing parts from reference TRBV16 and TRBJ2-7): GEEVAQTPKHLVRGEGQKAKLYCAPIKGHSYVFWYQQVLKNEFKFLISFQNENVFDETGMPKERFSAKCLPNSPCSLEIQATKLEDSAVYFCASSPRGSYEQYFGPGTRLTVT.

The rearrangement joins TRBV19 to TRBJ1-1; 9 bases fit TRBD1. The germline V gene encodes CDR1 LNHDA and CDR2 SQIVND (reference sequence). This CDR3 is built from 16 residues. J was trimmed by 0 bases and V by 6 bases; bases with no gene match: 8. Written as DNA, the CDR3 is TGTGCCAGTAGGTCGGACAGGGGTATCATGAACACTGAAGCTTTCTTT. It translates to CASRSDRGIMNTEAFF.

V is TRBV9 and J is TRBJ2-7; 7 bases match TRBD1. Trimming cost V 7 bases and J 0 bases; bases outside gene matches: 7. The CDR3 spans 14 residues. Germline CDR1 and CDR2: SGDLS and YYNGEE. The CDR3 bases are TGTGCCAGCGCGTCGAGGGACAGCTCCTACGAGCAGTACTTC. It codes for CASASRDSSYEQYF. Full variable domain (missing parts from reference TRBV9 and TRBJ2-7): DSGVTQTPKHLITATGQRVTLRCSPRSGDLSVYWYQQSLDQGLQFLIQYYNGEERAKGNILERFSAQQFPDLHSELNLSSLELGDSALYFCASASRDSSYEQYFGPGTRLTVT.

The sample holds one count of this clone. Here the CDR3 reads CASSPDPPDYGYTF. The CDR3 nucleotides read TGTGCCAGCAGTCCCGATCCGCCGGACTATGGCTACACCTTC. V is TRBV6-4 and J is TRBJ1-2; no clear D gene. With 5 bases removed from V and 3 bases from J, the gap between germline ends came to 13 bases. The CDR3 covers 14 residues. Germline loops: CDR1 MRHNA, CDR2 SNTAGT.

The chain is built from TRBV19 and TRBJ2-7, with 11 positions matching TRBD2. The CDR3 spans 15 residues. Germline V CDR1 and CDR2: LNHDA, SQIVND (reference sequence). The trim removed 3 bases at V and 0 bases at J, leaving 1 base unmatched. The CDR3 DNA sequence: TGTGCCAGTAGTATGGGACTAGCGGCCTCCTACGAGCAGTACTTC. Amino acid sequence: CASSMGLAASYEQYF.

Only one count was recorded for this clone. J is TRBJ2-5 and V is TRBV5-1, with 7 bases matching TRBD2. The CDR3 spans 13 residues. CDR1 and CDR2 (germline): SGHRS, YFSETQ. V shed 3 bases and J 4 bases; nucleotides not matched to a gene: 3. The CDR3 reads CASSSGGLETQYF. In DNA form, the CDR3 reads TGCGCCAGCAGCTCGGGGGGTTTAGAGACCCAGTACTTC. The whole variable domain, filled in from reference TRBV5-1 and TRBJ2-5, reads KAGVTQTPRYLIKTRGQQVTLSCSPISGHRSVSWYQQTPGQGLQFLFEYFSETQRNKGNFPGRFSGRQFSNSRSEMNVSTLELGDSALYLCASSSGGLETQYFGPGTRLLVL.

This clone has a handful of counts. This sequence joins TRBV6-6 and TRBJ2-3, with D unclear. V lost 8 bases and J 2 bases, leaving 14 bases between the germline ends. This CDR3 comprises 14 residues. CDR1 is MNHNY and CDR2 is SVGAGI in the germline V gene (reference sequence). The CDR3 DNA reads as TGTGCCAGCCGTCCGAGCATGATCACAGATACGCAGTATTTT. Protein: CASRPSMITDTQYF.

V gene TRBV11-2 combines with J gene TRBJ1-2; TRBD1 agrees at 7 bases. The CDR3 runs to 14 residues. Germline loops: CDR1 SGHAT, CDR2 FQNNGV. With 6 bases clipped from V and 5 bases from J, the junction kept 9 bases outside the gene matches. DNA of the CDR3: TGTGCCAGCAGATTATTGACAGGGATGTATGGCTACACCTTC. Translating gives CASRLLTGMYGYTF.

The chain combines TRBV25-1 with TRBJ1-2; 7 bases map to TRBD1. This CDR3 is 16 amino acids long. Per the germline V gene, CDR1 is MGHDK and CDR2 is SYGVNS. V was pared by 5 bases and J by 7 bases, with 16 bases of the junction left unmatched. CDR3 region: CASSTTTQGGVAGYTF. The DNA of the CDR3 is TGTGCCAGCAGTACTACTACCCAGGGGGGTGTTGCTGGCTACACCTTC.

The chain joins TRBV14 to TRBJ2-2; 12 nucleotides line up with TRBD2. The CDR3 loop spans 16 amino acids. Germline V gene data show CDR1 as SGHDN and CDR2 as FVKESK. With V trimmed by 1 base and J by 7 bases, 4 bases remained unmatched. This CDR3 reads CASSQGLAGVDGELFF. The CDR3 DNA reads as TGTGCCAGCAGCCAAGGACTAGCGGGAGTGGACGGGGAGCTGTTTTTT.

The chain uses TRBV5-6 and TRBJ2-1; tentative D call: TRBD2 (6 bases). Germline V gene sequence: CDR1 SGHDT, CDR2 YYEEEE. There are 17 residues in the CDR3. V lost 4 bases and J lost 1, with 18 bases in between. The CDR3 region is CASSKTTSFGSYNEQFF. The CDR3 DNA reads as TGTGCCAGCAGCAAAACGACTAGTTTCGGATCCTACAATGAGCAGTTCTTC.

The chain couples TRBV4-3 to TRBJ2-3, with 8 bases that match TRBD2. The V gene end was trimmed by 2 bases and the J gene end by 0 bases; junction bases not matched to a gene: 4. This CDR3 has 16 amino acids. CDR1 and CDR2 from the germline V gene are LGHNA and YSLEER. As DNA, the CDR3 is TGCGCCAGCAGCCAAATGTCTAGCGGGAGCACAGATACGCAGTATTTT. Amino acids: CASSQMSSGSTDTQYF.

The rearrangement uses TRBV5-8 and TRBJ2-1, with D possibly matching TRBD2 (5 bases). The V gene's germline CDR1 is SGHTS and CDR2 YDEGEE. V was pared by 4 bases and J by 0 bases, with 14 bases between. The CDR3 has 16 residues. The CDR3 DNA is TGTGCCAGCAGCCAAGAGGGTGGGAACTCCTACAATGAGCAGTTCTTC. It encodes CASSQEGGNSYNEQFF. The entire variable domain, with the rest obtained from reference TRBV5-8 and TRBJ2-1, is as follows: EAGVTQSPTHLIKTRGQQATLRCSPISGHTSVYWYQQALGLGLQFLLWYDEGEERNRGNFPPRFSGRQFPNYSSELNVNALELEDSALYLCASSQEGGNSYNEQFFGPGTRLTVL.

The V call is TRBV7-2, the J call TRBJ2-7; no definite D call. This CDR3 contains 13 residues. Per germline, CDR1 SGHTA and CDR2 FQGNSA. V lost 1 base and J lost 4, with 8 bases in between. As DNA, the CDR3 is TGTGCCAGCAGCTTAGTTACTCCATACGAGCAGTACTTC. This sequence encodes CASSLVTPYEQYF.

The count of this clone is one. V gene TRBV11-2 combines with J gene TRBJ2-1; 13 bases are a match to TRBD2. The CDR3 has 17 amino acids. Germline values: CDR1 SGHAT, CDR2 FQNNGV. The V gene end was trimmed by 5 bases and the J gene end by 0 bases; junction bases not matched to a gene: 4. Written as DNA, the CDR3 is TGTGCCAGCAGCCCACGGACTAGCGGGAGCTCCTACAATGAGCAGTTCTTC. Translating gives CASSPRTSGSSYNEQFF.

The rearrangement links TRBV6-6 to TRBJ1-1; D not resolved. The CDR3 contains 14 residues. Looked up from germline, CDR1 is MNHNY and CDR2 is SVGAGI (reference sequence). V was clipped by 6 bases and J by 3 bases, with 14 bases between them. CDR3: CASSHPGLDTEAFF. In DNA, the CDR3 is TGTGCCAGCAGCCACCCGGGGTTGGACACTGAAGCTTTCTTT.

This clone was recorded once. The rearrangement uses TRBV11-1 and TRBJ2-6; no clear D. Trimming shortened V by 1 base and J by 0 bases, and 10 bases separated the two germline ends. Germline V gives CDR1 SGHAT, CDR2 FQDESV (reference sequence). This CDR3 has 17 amino acids. The CDR3 protein is CASSLVPDFSGANVLTF. DNA for the CDR3: TGTGCCAGCAGCTTAGTACCAGACTTCTCTGGGGCCAACGTCCTGACTTTC.

This sequence joins TRBV2 and TRBJ2-3; D perhaps matches TRBD2 (5 bases). Trimming took 4 bases from V and 6 from J, leaving 11 bases between them. Germline V gene data show CDR1 as SNHLY and CDR2 as FYNNEI. The CDR3 has 13 amino acids. The CDR3 region is CASSVRVRDTQYF. Here the CDR3 DNA reads TGTGCCAGCAGTGTGAGGGTGAGGGATACGCAGTATTTT.

This chain joins TRBV27 and TRBJ2-1; the match to TRBD2 covers 9 bases. V lost 4 bases to trimming and J lost 7 bases; unmatched junction nucleotides: 14. This CDR3 is built from 17 residues. Germline loops: CDR1 MNHEY, CDR2 SMNVEV (reference sequence). For the CDR3, the DNA is TGTGCCAGCAGTTCCCCTGGGGGAGCGGGAGGTTGGAATGAGCAGTTCTTC. Translating it yields CASSSPGGAGGWNEQFF.

V is TRBV7-9 and J is TRBJ2-7; D is perhaps TRBD1 (6 bases). V lost 1 base to trimming and J lost 1 base, with 17 bases between them. Germline assignment: CDR1 SEHNR and CDR2 FQNEAQ (reference sequence). This CDR3 is 17 amino acids long. The CDR3 DNA reads TGTGCCAGCAGCTTAGGGTCTTTTTTGGACAGTTCCTACGAGCAGTACTTC. Protein: CASSLGSFLDSSYEQYF.

The V call is TRBV11-2, the J call TRBJ2-7; TRBD2 aligns across 11 bases. With V trimmed by 8 bases and J by 0 bases, 6 bases remained unmatched. The germline CDR1 and CDR2 sequences are SGHAT and FQNNGV. The CDR3 is made up of 15 amino acids. This CDR3 is CASGRTSGYSYEQYF. The DNA of the CDR3 is TGTGCCAGCGGCCGGACTAGCGGGTACTCCTACGAGCAGTACTTC. Drawing the rest from reference TRBV11-2 and TRBJ2-7, the complete variable domain is EAGVAQSPRYKIIEKRQSVAFWCNPISGHATLYWYQQILGQGPKLLIQFQNNGVVDDSQLPKDRFSAERLKGVDSTLKIQPAKLEDSAVYLCASGRTSGYSYEQYFGPGTRLTVT.

The gene calls are TRBV28 and TRBJ2-1, with a possible D match to TRBD2 (6 bases). The CDR3 is 16 residues long. V was pared by 5 bases and J by 5 bases, with 19 bases between. Germline loops: CDR1 MDHEN, CDR2 SYDVKM. The CDR3 loop is CASSLSGLIRNNEQFF. DNA of the CDR3: TGTGCCAGCAGTCTTAGCGGACTGATCCGTAACAATGAGCAGTTCTTC.

The V call is TRBV7-7, the J call TRBJ2-5; 11 bases map to TRBD2. This CDR3 comprises 16 residues. The germline gives CDR1 SSHAT, CDR2 FNYEAQ (reference sequence). With V trimmed by 1 base and J by 2 bases, 3 bases remained unmatched. This CDR3 reads CASSLGLAGGQETQYF. The CDR3 bases are TGTGCCAGCAGCTTAGGGCTAGCGGGGGGACAAGAGACCCAGTACTTC.

This chain uses TRBV5-1 with TRBJ2-5; 9 positions match TRBD2. The germline CDR1 and CDR2 sequences are SGHRS and YFSETQ. V gave up 0 bases and J gave up 2 bases; unmatched junction bases: 14. This CDR3 spans 19 amino acids. CDR3 nucleotides: TGCGCCAGCAGCTTGGTGTTAGCGGGGGCCGGCACCCAACAAGAGACCCAGTACTTC. It is translated as CASSLVLAGAGTQQETQYF.